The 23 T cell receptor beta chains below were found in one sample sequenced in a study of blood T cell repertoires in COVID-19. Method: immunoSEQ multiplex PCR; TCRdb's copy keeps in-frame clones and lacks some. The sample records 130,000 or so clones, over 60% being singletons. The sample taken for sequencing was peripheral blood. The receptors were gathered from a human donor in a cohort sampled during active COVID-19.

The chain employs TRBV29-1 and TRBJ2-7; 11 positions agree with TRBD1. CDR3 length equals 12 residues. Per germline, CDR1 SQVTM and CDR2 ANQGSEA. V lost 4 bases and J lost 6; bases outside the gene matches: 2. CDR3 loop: CSVVGTGGEQYF. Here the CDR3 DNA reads TGCAGCGTTGTAGGGACAGGGGGCGAGCAGTACTTC.

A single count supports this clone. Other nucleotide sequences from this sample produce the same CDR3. The CDR3 sequence: CASSQGSGSYEQYF. The CDR3 DNA is TGTGCCAGCAGCCAAGGTTCCGGGAGCTACGAGCAGTACTTC. The chain carries TRBV3-1 (or the pseudogene TRBV3-2) and TRBJ2-7; D might be TRBD2 (6 bases). V gave up 1 base and J gave up 3 bases, with 10 bases separating them. Germline CDR1 is LGHDT and CDR2 is YNNKEL (reference sequence). The CDR3 runs 14 residues.

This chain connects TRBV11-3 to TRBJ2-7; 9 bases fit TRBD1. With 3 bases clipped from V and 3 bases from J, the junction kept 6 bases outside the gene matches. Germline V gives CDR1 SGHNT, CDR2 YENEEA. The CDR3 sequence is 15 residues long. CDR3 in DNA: TGTGCCAGCAGCTTGTATGTGACAGGGGGCTACGAGCAGTACTTC. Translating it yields CASSLYVTGGYEQYF.

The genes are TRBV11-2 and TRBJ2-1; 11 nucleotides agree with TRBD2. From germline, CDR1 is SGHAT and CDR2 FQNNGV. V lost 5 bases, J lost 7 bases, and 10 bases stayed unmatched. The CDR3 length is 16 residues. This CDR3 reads CASSLSGRARGNEQFF. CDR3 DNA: TGTGCCAGCAGCCTTAGCGGGAGGGCCCGGGGAAATGAGCAGTTCTTC.

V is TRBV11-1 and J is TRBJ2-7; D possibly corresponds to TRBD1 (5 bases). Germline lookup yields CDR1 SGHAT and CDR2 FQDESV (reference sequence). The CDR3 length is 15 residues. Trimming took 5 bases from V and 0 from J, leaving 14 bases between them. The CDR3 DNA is TGTGCCAGCAGCCATACGACAGAAATCTCCTACGAGCAGTACTTC. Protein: CASSHTTEISYEQYF.

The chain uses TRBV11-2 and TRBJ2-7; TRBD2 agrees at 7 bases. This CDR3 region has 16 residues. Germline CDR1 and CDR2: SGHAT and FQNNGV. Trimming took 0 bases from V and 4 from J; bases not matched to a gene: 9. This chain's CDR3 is CASSLDPSGKIYEQYF. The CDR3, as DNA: TGTGCCAGCAGCTTAGATCCCAGCGGGAAAATATACGAGCAGTACTTC.

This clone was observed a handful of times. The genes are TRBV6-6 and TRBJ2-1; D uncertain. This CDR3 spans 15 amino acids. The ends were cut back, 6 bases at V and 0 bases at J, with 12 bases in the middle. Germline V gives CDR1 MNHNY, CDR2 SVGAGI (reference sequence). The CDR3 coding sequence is TGTGCCAGCAGACCTTATACGGGCTCCTACAATGAGCAGTTCTTC. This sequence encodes CASRPYTGSYNEQFF.

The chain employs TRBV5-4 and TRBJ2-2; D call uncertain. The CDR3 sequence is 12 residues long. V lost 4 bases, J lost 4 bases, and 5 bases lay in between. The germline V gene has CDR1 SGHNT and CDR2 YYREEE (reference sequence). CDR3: CASSRSTGELFF. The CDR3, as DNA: TGTGCCAGCAGCCGTAGCACCGGGGAGCTGTTTTTT.

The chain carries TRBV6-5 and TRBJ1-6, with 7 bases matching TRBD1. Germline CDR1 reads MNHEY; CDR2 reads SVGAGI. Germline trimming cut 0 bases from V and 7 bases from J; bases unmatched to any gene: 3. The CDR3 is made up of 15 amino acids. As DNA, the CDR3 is TGTGCCAGCAGTTACTCTAACAGGGGAAATTCACCCCTCCACTTT. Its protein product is CASSYSNRGNSPLHF.

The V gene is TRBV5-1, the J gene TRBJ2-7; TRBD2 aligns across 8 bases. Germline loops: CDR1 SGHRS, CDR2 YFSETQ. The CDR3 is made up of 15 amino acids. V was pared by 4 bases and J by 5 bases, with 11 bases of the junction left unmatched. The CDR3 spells CASSHRSGSLNEQYF. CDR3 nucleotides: TGCGCCAGCAGCCACAGGAGCGGGAGTCTCAACGAGCAGTACTTC.

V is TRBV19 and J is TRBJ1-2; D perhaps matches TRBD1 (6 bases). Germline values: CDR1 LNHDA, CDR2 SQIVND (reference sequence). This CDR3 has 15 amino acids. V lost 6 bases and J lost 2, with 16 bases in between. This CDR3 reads CASRSGTRPNYGYTF. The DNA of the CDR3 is TGTGCCAGTAGAAGCGGGACAAGGCCAAACTATGGCTACACCTTC.

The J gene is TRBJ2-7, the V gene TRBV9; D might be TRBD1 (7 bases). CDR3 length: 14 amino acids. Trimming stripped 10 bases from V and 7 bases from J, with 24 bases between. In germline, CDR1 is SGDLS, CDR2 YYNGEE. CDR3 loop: CASREGQGGGEQYF. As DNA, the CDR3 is TGTGCCTCCCGAGAAGGGCAGGGGGGCGGTGAGCAGTACTTC.

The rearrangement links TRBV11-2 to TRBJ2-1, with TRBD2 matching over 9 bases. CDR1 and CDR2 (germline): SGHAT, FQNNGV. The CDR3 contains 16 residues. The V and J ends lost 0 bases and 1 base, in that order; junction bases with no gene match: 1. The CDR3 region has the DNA TGTGCCAGCAGCTTAGAGCTAGCGGGATCCTACAATGAGCAGTTCTTC. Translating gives CASSLELAGSYNEQFF.

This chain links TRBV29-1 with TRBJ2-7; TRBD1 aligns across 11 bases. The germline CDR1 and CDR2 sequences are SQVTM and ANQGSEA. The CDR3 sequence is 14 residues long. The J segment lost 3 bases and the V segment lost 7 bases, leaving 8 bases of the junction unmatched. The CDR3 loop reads CSALTGTGGYEQYF. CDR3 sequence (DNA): TGCAGCGCTCTCACCGGGACAGGGGGCTACGAGCAGTACTTC.

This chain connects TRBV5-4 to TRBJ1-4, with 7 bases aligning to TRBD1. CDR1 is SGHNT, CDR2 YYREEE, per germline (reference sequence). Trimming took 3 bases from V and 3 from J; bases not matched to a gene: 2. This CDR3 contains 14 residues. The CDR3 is CASSSGQPNEKLFF. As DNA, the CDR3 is TGTGCCAGCAGCTCGGGACAGCCTAATGAAAAACTGTTTTTT.

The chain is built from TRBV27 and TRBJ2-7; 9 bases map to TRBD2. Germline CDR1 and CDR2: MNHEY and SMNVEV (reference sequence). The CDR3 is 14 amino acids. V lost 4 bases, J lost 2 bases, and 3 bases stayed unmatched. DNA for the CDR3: TGTGCCAGCAGTTATAGCGGGAGAACCTACGAGCAGTACTTC. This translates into CASSYSGRTYEQYF.

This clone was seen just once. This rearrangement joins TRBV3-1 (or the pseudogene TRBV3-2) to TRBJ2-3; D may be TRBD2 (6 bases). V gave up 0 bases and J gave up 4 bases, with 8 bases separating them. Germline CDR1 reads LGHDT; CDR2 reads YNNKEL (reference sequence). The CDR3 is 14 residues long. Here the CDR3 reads CASSQDGEADTQYF. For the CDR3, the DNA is TGTGCCAGCAGCCAAGATGGGGAGGCAGATACGCAGTATTTT.

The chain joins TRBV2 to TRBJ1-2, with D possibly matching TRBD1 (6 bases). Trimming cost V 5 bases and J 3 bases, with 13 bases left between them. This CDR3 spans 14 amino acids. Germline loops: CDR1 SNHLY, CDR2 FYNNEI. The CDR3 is CASSPTGLDYGYTF. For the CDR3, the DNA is TGTGCCAGCAGTCCCACAGGGTTGGACTATGGCTACACCTTC.

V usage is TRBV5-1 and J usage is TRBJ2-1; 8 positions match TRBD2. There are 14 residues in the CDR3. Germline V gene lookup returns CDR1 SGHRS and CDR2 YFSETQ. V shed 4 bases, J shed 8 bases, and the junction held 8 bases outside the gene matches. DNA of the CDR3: TGCGCCAGCAGCACCGGGACTAGTGCTCATGAGCAGTTCTTC. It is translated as CASSTGTSAHEQFF.

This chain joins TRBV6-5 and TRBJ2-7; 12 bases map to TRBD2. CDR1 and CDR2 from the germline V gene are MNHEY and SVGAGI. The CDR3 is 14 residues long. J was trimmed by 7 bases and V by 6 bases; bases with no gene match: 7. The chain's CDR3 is CASSALAGGGEQYF. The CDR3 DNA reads TGTGCCAGCAGCGCCCTAGCGGGAGGGGGTGAGCAGTACTTC.

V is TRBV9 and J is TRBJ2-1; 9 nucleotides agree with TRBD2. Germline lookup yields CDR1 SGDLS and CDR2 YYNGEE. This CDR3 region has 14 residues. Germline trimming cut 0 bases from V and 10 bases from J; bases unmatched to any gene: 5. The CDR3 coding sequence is TGTGCCAGCAGCGTAGGCGGGGGGGTAGGGGAGCAGTTCTTC. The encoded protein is CASSVGGGVGEQFF. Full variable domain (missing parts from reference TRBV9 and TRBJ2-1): DSGVTQTPKHLITATGQRVTLRCSPRSGDLSVYWYQQSLDQGLQFLIQYYNGEERAKGNILERFSAQQFPDLHSELNLSSLELGDSALYFCASSVGGGVGEQFFGPGTRLTVL.

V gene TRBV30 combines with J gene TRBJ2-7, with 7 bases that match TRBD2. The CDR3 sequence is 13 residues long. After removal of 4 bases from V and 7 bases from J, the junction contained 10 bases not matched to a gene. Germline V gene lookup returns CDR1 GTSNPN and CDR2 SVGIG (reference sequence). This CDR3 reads CAWTDGTGGEQYF. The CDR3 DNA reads TGTGCCTGGACCGATGGGACCGGGGGGGAGCAGTACTTC.

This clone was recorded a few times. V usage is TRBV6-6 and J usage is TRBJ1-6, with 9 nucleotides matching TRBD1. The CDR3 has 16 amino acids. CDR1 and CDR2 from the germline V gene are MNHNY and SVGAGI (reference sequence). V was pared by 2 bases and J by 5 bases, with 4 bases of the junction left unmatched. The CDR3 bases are TGTGCCAGCAGTTACAGCCGGGACAGGGATAATTCACCCCTCCACTTT. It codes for CASSYSRDRDNSPLHF.